This T cell receptor (beta chain) appears in the sequencing data of a study of T-cell memory formation after mild COVID-19. Overall study findings and caveats: There were some responding clones in pre-infection memory, which suggested that cross-reactive memory had joined.

V lost 10 bases and J lost 3; bases outside the gene matches: 6. This CDR3 contains 13 residues. The germline CDR1 and CDR2 sequences are SNHLY and FYNNEI. This clonotype turned up a few times. Its target is unknown. cDNA libraries for TCR alpha and TCR beta, carrying sample barcodes and UMIs, came from 5'RACE with constant-segment primers. TCRdb reprocessed the 5' RACE reads with MiXCR, giving one entry per CDR3 protein. Counted here are 430,000 or so distinct CDR3 sequences, 25% occurring once; the ten biggest clones make up under 15%. The sample was PBMCs or a T cell subset sorted from them (not recorded which). J is TRBJ2-7 and V is TRBV2; 10 nucleotides agree with TRBD1. This sequence was found in an adult woman who had mild COVID-19 (a few samples of this study predate the infection). Cell type and time point are not known. The DNA for the CDR3 is TGTGCCACCCGCGGGACAGGGGTCTACGAGCAGTACTTC. Residues: CATRGTGVYEQYF.